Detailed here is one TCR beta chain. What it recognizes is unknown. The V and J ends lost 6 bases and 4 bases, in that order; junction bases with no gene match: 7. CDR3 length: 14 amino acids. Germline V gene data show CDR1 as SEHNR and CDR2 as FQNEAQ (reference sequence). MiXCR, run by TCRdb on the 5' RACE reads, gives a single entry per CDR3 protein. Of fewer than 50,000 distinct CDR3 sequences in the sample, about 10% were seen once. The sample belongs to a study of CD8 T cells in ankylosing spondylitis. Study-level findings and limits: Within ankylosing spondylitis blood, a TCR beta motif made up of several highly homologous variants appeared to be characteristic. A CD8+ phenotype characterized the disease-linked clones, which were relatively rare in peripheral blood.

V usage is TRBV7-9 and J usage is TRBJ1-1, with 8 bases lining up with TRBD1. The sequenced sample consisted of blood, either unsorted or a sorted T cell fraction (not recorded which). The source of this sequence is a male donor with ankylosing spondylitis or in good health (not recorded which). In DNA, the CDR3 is TGTGCCAGCAGACCTCAGGGGGCTGGCACTGAAGCTTTCTTT. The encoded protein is CASRPQGAGTEAFF.